Below, 21 T cell receptor beta chains from the same sample are listed, as sequenced in a study of CD8 T cells in Susac syndrome. RNA was extracted with the RNeasy kit, and a quantity of roughly 0.45 to 1 ug was reverse transcribed using random hexamers. TCRdb redid the calling of the immunoSEQ multiplex PCR reads with MiXCR, one entry per CDR3 protein. The table has about 300,000 distinct CDR3 sequences, about 88% seen once. The sample comprised CD8+ T cells from PBMCs. All receptors derive from a human donor with multiple sclerosis.

The chain links TRBV5-4 to TRBJ2-1; D not resolved. Germline CDR1 and CDR2: SGHNT and YYREEE (reference sequence). The germline V and J ends were trimmed by 3 bases and 8 bases, with 18 bases remaining between them. The CDR3 is 15 residues long. As DNA, the CDR3 is TGTGCCAGCAGCTCCCTTGTAGCTCCGGGCGATGAGCAGTTCTTC. Translating gives CASSSLVAPGDEQFF.

The V gene is TRBV11-2, the J gene TRBJ2-1; D tentatively reads TRBD1 or TRBD2 (5 bases each). Germline CDR1 and CDR2: SGHAT and FQNNGV. Trimming took 3 bases from V and 2 from J, leaving 14 bases between them. This CDR3 has 16 residues. The CDR3 protein is CASSFGAPGPYNEQFF. As DNA, the CDR3 is TGTGCCAGCAGCTTTGGGGCCCCGGGGCCCTACAATGAGCAGTTCTTC.

The chain is built from TRBV7-9 and TRBJ1-2; 7 nucleotides align to TRBD1. V trimming: 1 base; J trimming: 7 bases; junction bases outside the gene matches: 9. CDR3 length: 15 amino acids. Germline V lookup: CDR1 SEHNR, CDR2 FQNEAQ (reference sequence). For the CDR3, the DNA is TGTGCCAGCAGCTTAGTCGGGGACAGTCAAGGTGGCTACACCTTC. This codes for CASSLVGDSQGGYTF.

The chain links TRBV12-3 or TRBV12-4 to TRBJ2-6; D is ambiguous. V was shortened by 7 bases and J by 1 base, with 8 bases between the two germline ends. The CDR3 spans 14 residues. The CDR3 region is CASKVGSGANVLTF. For the CDR3, the DNA is TGTGCCAGCAAGGTGGGTTCTGGGGCCAACGTCCTGACTTTC.

DNA of the CDR3: TGTGCCAGCAGTTCGTGGACTAGCGGGAGGGGGATCTACGAGCAGTACTTC. This codes for CASSSWTSGRGIYEQYF. The V call is TRBV6-2 or TRBV6-3, the J call TRBJ2-7, with 15 bases that match TRBD2. CDR3 length: 17 amino acids. The V and J ends lost 4 bases and 3 bases, in that order; junction bases with no gene match: 7. Germline V lookup: CDR1 MNHEY, CDR2 SVGEGT.

The chain is built from TRBV4-3 and TRBJ2-3; maybe TRBD1 (6 bases). V dropped 4 bases and J dropped 2 bases, with 13 bases sitting between them. The germline gives CDR1 LGHNA, CDR2 YSLEER. CDR3 length: 15 residues. CDR3 nucleotide sequence: TGCGCCAGCAGCCGCTACAGGGCGCTCACAGATACGCAGTATTTT. Translating it yields CASSRYRALTDTQYF.

This chain connects TRBV18 to TRBJ1-2; TRBD1 matches 7 bases. Trimming at V came to 8 bases and at J to 8 bases, leaving 17 bases not matched to a gene. The CDR3 length is 15 residues. The germline V gene encodes CDR1 KGHSH and CDR2 LQKENI. This CDR3 reads CASPSDRHDLEGYTF. CDR3 DNA: TGTGCCAGCCCTTCGGACAGGCACGACCTGGAGGGCTACACCTTC.

This chain's CDR3 is CASSPNAQGAYEQYF. The CDR3 nucleotides are TGTGCCAGTAGTCCCAACGCACAGGGGGCTTACGAGCAGTACTTC. The chain joins TRBV19 to TRBJ2-7, with TRBD1 matching 9 bases. This CDR3 is 15 amino acids long. Germline-derived CDR1 and CDR2 are LNHDA and SQIVND (reference sequence). J was trimmed by 4 bases and V by 5 bases; bases with no gene match: 9.

The chain joins TRBV20-1 to TRBJ1-2; D remains ambiguous. The CDR3 is made up of 14 amino acids. Trimming left V 4 bases short and J 5 bases short, with 17 bases between. Germline values: CDR1 DFQATT, CDR2 SNEGSKA (reference sequence). The CDR3 DNA follows: TGCAGTGCTACGAACCCCGCGGTCTTATATGGCTACACCTTC. It specifies CSATNPAVLYGYTF.

J is TRBJ2-7 and V is TRBV20-1; TRBD1 matches at 7 bases. This CDR3 comprises 13 residues. With V trimmed by 3 bases and J by 2 bases, 4 bases remained unmatched. Per the germline V gene, CDR1 is DFQATT and CDR2 is SNEGSKA (reference sequence). The CDR3 sequence is CSASDREPYEQYF. CDR3 DNA sequence: TGCAGTGCTAGCGACAGGGAACCCTACGAGCAGTACTTC.

The J gene is TRBJ2-3, the V gene TRBV7-2, with 11 bases fitting TRBD2. This CDR3 has 18 residues. The V gene end was trimmed by 1 base and the J gene end by 3 bases; junction bases not matched to a gene: 9. The germline V gene has CDR1 SGHTA and CDR2 FQGNSA. The CDR3 DNA reads TGTGCCAGCAGCTTAGTGGGGGTACTAGCGGGAGAAACAGATACGCAGTATTTT. As protein: CASSLVGVLAGETDTQYF.

The gene calls are TRBV9 and TRBJ2-1; 11 positions match TRBD2. The germline CDR1 and CDR2 sequences are SGDLS and YYNGEE. The CDR3 totals 15 residues. V lost 4 bases, J lost 5 bases, and 5 bases stayed unmatched. CDR3 region: CASSSGTSGDNEQFF. The CDR3 DNA follows: TGTGCCAGCAGCTCCGGGACTAGCGGAGACAATGAGCAGTTCTTC.

The J gene is TRBJ2-5, the V gene TRBV20-1; D perhaps matches TRBD1 (5 bases). CDR3 length: 15 amino acids. In germline, CDR1 is DFQATT, CDR2 SNEGSKA (reference sequence). Trimming removed 0 bases from V and 2 bases from J, with 13 bases in between. In nucleotides, the CDR3 is TGCAGTGCTAGAGATGGGGCCATATTACAAGAGACCCAGTACTTC. Translation gives CSARDGAILQETQYF.

V gene TRBV25-1 combines with J gene TRBJ2-3; a weak D match, TRBD2 (6 bases). Trimming removed 2 bases at V and 2 bases at J, with 20 bases between. The CDR3 runs to 18 residues. Germline V CDR1 and CDR2: MGHDK, SYGVNS. DNA of the CDR3: TGTGCCAGCAGTGAACCGGAAGGAACTAGCCCTTACACAGATACGCAGTATTTT. Protein: CASSEPEGTSPYTDTQYF.

The chain is built from TRBV2 and TRBJ2-7; D unclear. There are 14 residues in the CDR3. The V gene's germline CDR1 is SNHLY and CDR2 FYNNEI. The V end was cut by 8 bases, the J end by 3 bases, with 17 bases between. CDR3 in DNA: TGTGCCAGCGCCCCTTCCTTTGGGTACTACGAGCAGTACTTC. Translated, it gives CASAPSFGYYEQYF.

The rearrangement joins TRBV7-9 to TRBJ2-1, with D unclear. V lost 6 bases, J lost 5 bases, and 8 bases lay in between. The CDR3 runs to 12 residues. Looked up from germline, CDR1 is SEHNR and CDR2 is FQNEAQ (reference sequence). The CDR3 region is CASRLGHNEQFF. The CDR3 nucleotides are TGTGCCAGCAGATTGGGTCACAATGAGCAGTTCTTC. The complete variable domain, with remaining parts taken from reference TRBV7-9 and TRBJ2-1, reads DTGVSQNPRHKITKRGQNVTFRCDPISEHNRLYWYRQTLGQGPEFLTYFQNEAQLEKSRLLSDRFSAERPKGSFSTLEIQRTEQGDSAMYLCASRLGHNEQFFGPGTRLTVL.

The chain employs TRBV19 and TRBJ2-1; 16 nucleotides agree with TRBD2. Losses at the gene ends were 7 bases for V and 0 bases for J; bases not matched to a gene: 15. CDR1 is LNHDA, CDR2 SQIVND, per germline (reference sequence). This CDR3 spans 21 amino acids. CDR3 DNA: TGTGCCAGTACCAACACTGGGACTAGCGGGAGGGTCCCCAGCTCCTACAATGAGCAGTTCTTC. Translating gives CASTNTGTSGRVPSSYNEQFF.

The chain couples TRBV24-1 to TRBJ2-2; D perhaps matches TRBD2 (5 bases). Trimming took off 4 bases at V and 3 bases at J, with 11 bases between the two ends. This CDR3 is built from 15 residues. The germline V gene encodes CDR1 KGHDR and CDR2 SFDVKD. CDR3 sequence reads: CATSESVGDTGELFF. CDR3 DNA: TGTGCCACCAGTGAATCCGTCGGGGACACCGGGGAGCTGTTTTTT.

This clonotype was counted once. At one boundary the junction diverges from the germline segment, which might be a read error. This chain links TRBV9 with TRBJ2-2; 7 bases line up with TRBD1. This CDR3 has 15 residues. CDR1 and CDR2 from the germline V gene are SGDLS and YYNGEE. CDR3: CASSVLGGAPGELFF. The CDR3 region has the DNA TGTGCCAGCAGCGTATTAGGGGGCGCGCCCGGAGAGCTGTTTTTT.

This clonotype is a singleton in its sample. The chain joins TRBV4-3 to TRBJ1-4; D possibly corresponds to TRBD1 (6 bases). Trimming cost V 4 bases and J 7 bases, with 19 bases left between them. CDR3 length: 16 amino acids. CDR1 and CDR2 (germline): LGHNA, YSLEER. The CDR3 loop reads CASSRSSGTSREKLFF. CDR3 DNA sequence: TGCGCCAGCAGCCGTTCCTCCGGGACATCTCGTGAAAAACTGTTTTTT.

This clonotype occurred once. The chain links TRBV10-3 to TRBJ2-5; D is uncertain. Between the trimmed V and J ends, which lost 1 base and 3 bases, there was a span of 6 bases. Germline loops: CDR1 ENHRY, CDR2 SYGVKD. The CDR3 length is 13 residues. The DNA for the CDR3 is TGTGCCATCAGTGAGTTTAGGAAAGAGACCCAGTACTTC. This sequence encodes CAISEFRKETQYF.